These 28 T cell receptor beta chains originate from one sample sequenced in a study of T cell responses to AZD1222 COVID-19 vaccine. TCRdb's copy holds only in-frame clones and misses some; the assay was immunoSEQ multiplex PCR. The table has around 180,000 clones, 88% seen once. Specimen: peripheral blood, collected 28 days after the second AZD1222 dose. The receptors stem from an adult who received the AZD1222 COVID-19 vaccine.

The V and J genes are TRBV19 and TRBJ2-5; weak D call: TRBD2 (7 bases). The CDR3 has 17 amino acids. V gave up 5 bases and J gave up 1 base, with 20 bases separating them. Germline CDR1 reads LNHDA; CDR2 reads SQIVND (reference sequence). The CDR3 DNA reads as TGTGCCAGTAGTCCCTCCTTTGGGGGGGCGAGCCAAGAGACCCAGTACTTC. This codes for CASSPSFGGASQETQYF.

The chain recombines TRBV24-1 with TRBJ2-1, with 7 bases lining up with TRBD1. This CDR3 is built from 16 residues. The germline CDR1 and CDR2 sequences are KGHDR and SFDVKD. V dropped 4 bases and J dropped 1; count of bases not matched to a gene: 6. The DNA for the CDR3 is TGTGCCACCAGTGACCAGACAGGGAAGTCCTACAATGAGCAGTTCTTC. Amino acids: CATSDQTGKSYNEQFF.

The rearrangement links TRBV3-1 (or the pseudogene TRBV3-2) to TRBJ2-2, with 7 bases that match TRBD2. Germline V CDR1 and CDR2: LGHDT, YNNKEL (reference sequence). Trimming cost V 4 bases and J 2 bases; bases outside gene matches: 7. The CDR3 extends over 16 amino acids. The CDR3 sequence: CASSPLAVHNTGELFF. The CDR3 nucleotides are TGTGCCAGCAGCCCTCTAGCGGTTCACAACACCGGGGAGCTGTTTTTT.

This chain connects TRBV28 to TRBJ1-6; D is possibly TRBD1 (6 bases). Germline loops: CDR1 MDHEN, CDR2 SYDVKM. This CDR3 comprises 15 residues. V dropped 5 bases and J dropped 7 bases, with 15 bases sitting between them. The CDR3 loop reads CASSPRTVRNSPLHF. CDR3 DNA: TGTGCCAGCAGTCCAAGGACAGTGCGAAATTCACCCCTCCACTTT.

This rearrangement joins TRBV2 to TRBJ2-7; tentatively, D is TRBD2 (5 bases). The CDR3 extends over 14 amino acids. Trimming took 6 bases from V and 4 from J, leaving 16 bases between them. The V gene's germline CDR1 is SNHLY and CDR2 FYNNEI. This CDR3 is CASSETGRGYEQYF. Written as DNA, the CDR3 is TGTGCCAGCAGCGAAACCGGACGGGGATACGAGCAGTACTTC. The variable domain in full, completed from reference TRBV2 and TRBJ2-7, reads EPEVTQTPSHQVTQMGQEVILRCVPISNHLYFYWYRQILGQKVEFLVSFYNNEISEKSEIFDDQFSVERPDGSNFTLKIRSTKLEDSAMYFCASSETGRGYEQYFGPGTRLTVT.

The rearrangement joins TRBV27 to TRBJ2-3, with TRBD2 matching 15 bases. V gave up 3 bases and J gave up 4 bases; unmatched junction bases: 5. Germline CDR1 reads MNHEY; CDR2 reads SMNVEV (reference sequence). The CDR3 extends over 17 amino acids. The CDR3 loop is CASSLRTSGRAADTQYF. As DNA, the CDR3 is TGTGCCAGCAGTTTGCGGACTAGCGGGAGGGCCGCAGATACGCAGTATTTT.

CDR3 sequence: CASSLVQGISGANVLTF. The CDR3 coding sequence is TGTGCCAGCAGCTTAGTACAGGGGATCTCTGGGGCCAACGTCCTGACTTTC. The V gene is TRBV11-3, the J gene TRBJ2-6; TRBD1 agrees at 7 bases. This CDR3 spans 17 amino acids. The junction had 3 bases not matched to a gene; V was cut back by 1 base and J by 0 bases. From germline, CDR1 is SGHNT and CDR2 YENEEA.

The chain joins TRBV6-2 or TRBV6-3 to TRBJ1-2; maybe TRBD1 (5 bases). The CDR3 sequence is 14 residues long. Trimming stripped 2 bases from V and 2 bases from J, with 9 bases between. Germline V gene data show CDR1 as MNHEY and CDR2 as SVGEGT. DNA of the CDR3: TGTGCCAGCAGTTACCGGCCAGGGAACTATGGCTACACCTTC. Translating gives CASSYRPGNYGYTF.

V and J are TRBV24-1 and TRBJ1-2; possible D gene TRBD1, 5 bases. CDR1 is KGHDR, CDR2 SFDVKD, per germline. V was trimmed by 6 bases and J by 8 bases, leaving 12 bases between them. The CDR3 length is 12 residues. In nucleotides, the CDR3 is TGTGCCACCAGTCTTTCAGGGTCCGGCTACACCTTC. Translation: CATSLSGSGYTF.

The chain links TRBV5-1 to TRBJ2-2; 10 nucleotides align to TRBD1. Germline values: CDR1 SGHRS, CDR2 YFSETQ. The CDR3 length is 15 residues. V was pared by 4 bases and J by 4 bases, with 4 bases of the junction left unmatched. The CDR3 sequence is CASSLGQGVTGELFF. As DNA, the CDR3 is TGCGCCAGCAGCCTAGGACAGGGGGTCACCGGGGAGCTGTTTTTT.

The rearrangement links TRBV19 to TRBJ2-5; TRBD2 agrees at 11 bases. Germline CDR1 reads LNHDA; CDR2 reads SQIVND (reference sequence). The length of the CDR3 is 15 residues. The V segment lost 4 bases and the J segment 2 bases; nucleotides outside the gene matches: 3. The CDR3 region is CASSTGTSGQETQYF. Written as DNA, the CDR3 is TGTGCCAGTAGTACCGGGACTAGCGGTCAAGAGACCCAGTACTTC.

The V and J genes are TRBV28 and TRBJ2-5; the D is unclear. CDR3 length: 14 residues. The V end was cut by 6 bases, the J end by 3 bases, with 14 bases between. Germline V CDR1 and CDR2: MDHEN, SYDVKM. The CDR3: CASSPASGKETQYF. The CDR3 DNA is TGTGCCAGCAGCCCTGCTTCTGGAAAAGAGACCCAGTACTTC.

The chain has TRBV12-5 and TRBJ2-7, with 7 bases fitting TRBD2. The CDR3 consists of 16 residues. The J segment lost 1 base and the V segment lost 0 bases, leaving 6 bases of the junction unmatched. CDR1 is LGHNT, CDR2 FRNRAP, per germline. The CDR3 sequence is CASGLVRTGGSYEQYF. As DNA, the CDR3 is TGTGCTAGTGGTTTGGTAAGGACCGGGGGGTCCTACGAGCAGTACTTC.

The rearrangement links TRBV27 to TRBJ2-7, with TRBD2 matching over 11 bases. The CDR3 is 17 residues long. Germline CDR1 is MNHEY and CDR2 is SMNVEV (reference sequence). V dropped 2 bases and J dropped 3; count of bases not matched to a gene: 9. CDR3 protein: CASSLIASGRRVYEQYF. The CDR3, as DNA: TGTGCCAGCAGTTTAATCGCTAGCGGGAGGCGAGTCTACGAGCAGTACTTC.

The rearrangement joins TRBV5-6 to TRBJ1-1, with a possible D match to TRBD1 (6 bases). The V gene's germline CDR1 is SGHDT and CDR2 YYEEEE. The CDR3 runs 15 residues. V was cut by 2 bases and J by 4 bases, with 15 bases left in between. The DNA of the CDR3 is TGTGCCAGCAGCTTCACTCGGGGAGGGGGCACTGAAGCTTTCTTT. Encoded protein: CASSFTRGGGTEAFF.

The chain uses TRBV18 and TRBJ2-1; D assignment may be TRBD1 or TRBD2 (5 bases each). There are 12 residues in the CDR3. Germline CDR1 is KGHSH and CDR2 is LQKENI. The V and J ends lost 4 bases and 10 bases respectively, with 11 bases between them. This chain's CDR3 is CASSRDVAEQFF. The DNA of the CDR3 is TGTGCCAGCTCACGGGACGTAGCGGAGCAGTTCTTC.

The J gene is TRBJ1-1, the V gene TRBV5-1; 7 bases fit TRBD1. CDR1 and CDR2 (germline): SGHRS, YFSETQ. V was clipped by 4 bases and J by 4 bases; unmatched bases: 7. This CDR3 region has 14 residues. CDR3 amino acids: CASSGSAGGTEAFF. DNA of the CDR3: TGCGCCAGCAGCGGATCGGCAGGGGGCACTGAAGCTTTCTTT. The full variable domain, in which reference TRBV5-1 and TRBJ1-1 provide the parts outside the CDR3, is KAGVTQTPRYLIKTRGQQVTLSCSPISGHRSVSWYQQTPGQGLQFLFEYFSETQRNKGNFPGRFSGRQFSNSRSEMNVSTLELGDSALYLCASSGSAGGTEAFFGQGTRLTVV.

The CDR3 sequence: CASSWGGSGYTF. The CDR3 nucleotides are TGTGCCAGCAGCTGGGGGGGATCTGGCTACACCTTC. The gene calls are TRBV28 and TRBJ1-2; D may be TRBD1 (5 bases). The CDR3 has 12 amino acids. CDR1 and CDR2 (germline): MDHEN, SYDVKM. The V and J ends lost 6 bases and 7 bases respectively, with 12 bases between them.

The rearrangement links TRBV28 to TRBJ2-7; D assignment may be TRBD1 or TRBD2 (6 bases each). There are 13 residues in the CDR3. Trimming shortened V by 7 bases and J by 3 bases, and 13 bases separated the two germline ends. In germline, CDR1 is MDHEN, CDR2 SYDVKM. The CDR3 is CASTGGGLYEQYF. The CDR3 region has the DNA TGTGCCAGCACCGGAGGGGGTCTCTACGAGCAGTACTTC.

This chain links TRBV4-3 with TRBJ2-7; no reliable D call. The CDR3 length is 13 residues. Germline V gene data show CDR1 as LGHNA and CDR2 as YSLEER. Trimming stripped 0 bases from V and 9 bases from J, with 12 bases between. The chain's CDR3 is CASSQDPFNGQYF. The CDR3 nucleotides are TGCGCCAGCAGCCAAGATCCCTTTAACGGGCAGTACTTC.

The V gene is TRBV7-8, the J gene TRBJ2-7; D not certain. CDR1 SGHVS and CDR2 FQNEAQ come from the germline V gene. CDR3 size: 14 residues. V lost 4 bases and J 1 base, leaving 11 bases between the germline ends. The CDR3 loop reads CASSSDRVSYEQYF. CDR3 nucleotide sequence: TGTGCCAGCAGCTCGGACCGGGTGTCCTACGAGCAGTACTTC.

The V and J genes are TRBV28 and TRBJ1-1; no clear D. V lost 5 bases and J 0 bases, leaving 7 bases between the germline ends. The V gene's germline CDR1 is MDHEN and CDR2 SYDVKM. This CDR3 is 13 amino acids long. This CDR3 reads CASSVTVNTEAFF. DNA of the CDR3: TGTGCCAGCAGTGTTACAGTGAACACTGAAGCTTTCTTT. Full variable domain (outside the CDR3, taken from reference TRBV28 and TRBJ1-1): DVKVTQSSRYLVKRTGEKVFLECVQDMDHENMFWYRQDPGLGLRLIYFSYDVKMKEKGDIPEGYSVSREKKERFSLILESASTNQTSMYLCASSVTVNTEAFFGQGTRLTVV.

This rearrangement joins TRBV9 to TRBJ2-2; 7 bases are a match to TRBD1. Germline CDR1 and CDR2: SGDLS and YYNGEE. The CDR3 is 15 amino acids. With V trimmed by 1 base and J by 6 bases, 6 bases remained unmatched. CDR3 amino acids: CASSVTTGQAGELFF. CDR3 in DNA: TGTGCCAGCAGCGTAACGACAGGGCAGGCCGGGGAGCTGTTTTTT. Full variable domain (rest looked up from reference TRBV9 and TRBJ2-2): DSGVTQTPKHLITATGQRVTLRCSPRSGDLSVYWYQQSLDQGLQFLIQYYNGEERAKGNILERFSAQQFPDLHSELNLSSLELGDSALYFCASSVTTGQAGELFFGEGSRLTVL.

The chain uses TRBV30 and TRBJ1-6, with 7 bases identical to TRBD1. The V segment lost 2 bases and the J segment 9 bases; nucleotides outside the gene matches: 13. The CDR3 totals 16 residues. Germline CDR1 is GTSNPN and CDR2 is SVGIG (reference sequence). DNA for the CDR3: TGTGCCTGGAGTCCAACCCCCGGGACAGCGGGTTCACCCCTCCACTTT. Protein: CAWSPTPGTAGSPLHF.

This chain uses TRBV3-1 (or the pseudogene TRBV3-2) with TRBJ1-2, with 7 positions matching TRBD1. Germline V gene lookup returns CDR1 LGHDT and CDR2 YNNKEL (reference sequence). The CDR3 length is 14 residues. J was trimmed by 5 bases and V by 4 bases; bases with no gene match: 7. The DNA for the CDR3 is TGTGCCAGCAGCCCCTCGGGACAGACGTATGGCTACACCTTC. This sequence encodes CASSPSGQTYGYTF.

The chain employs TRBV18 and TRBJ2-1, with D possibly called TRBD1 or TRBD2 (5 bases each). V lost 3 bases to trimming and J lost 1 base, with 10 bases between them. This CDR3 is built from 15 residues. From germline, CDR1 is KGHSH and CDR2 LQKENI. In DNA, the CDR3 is TGTGCCAGCTCACCGGGGGTGGGATCCTACAATGAGCAGTTCTTC. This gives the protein CASSPGVGSYNEQFF.

CDR3 sequence (DNA): TGTGCCAGCCGGGGGGGTTCCTCCAATGGCTACACCTTC. This codes for CASRGGSSNGYTF. This chain connects TRBV28 to TRBJ1-2; D may be TRBD1 (5 bases). CDR3 length: 13 residues. Germline V gene lookup returns CDR1 MDHEN and CDR2 SYDVKM. The V end was cut by 8 bases, the J end by 6 bases, with 16 bases between.

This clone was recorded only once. CDR3 DNA: TGTGCCATCAGTGGGACAGGGGATTCGGAGACCCAGTACTTC. This codes for CAISGTGDSETQYF. The chain recombines TRBV10-3 with TRBJ2-5, with 9 bases aligning to TRBD1. This CDR3 is 14 amino acids long. The ends lost 4 bases at V and 5 bases at J; junction bases unmatched: 5. The germline V gene encodes CDR1 ENHRY and CDR2 SYGVKD.